The rows below give T cell receptor beta chains drawn from one sample of a study of Ad26.COV2.S vaccination and SARS-CoV-2 variants. Sequencing used immunoSEQ multiplex PCR; TCRdb keeps in-frame clones, though not all of them. The profile shows 350,000 to 400,000 clones, about 91% of them singletons. The material sequenced was peripheral blood, taken in a trial of Ad26.COV2.S vaccine versus placebo. Every receptor here comes from a person between 18 and 59 years old who received the Ad26.COV2.S COVID-19 vaccine or a placebo. The CDR3 runs from the conserved cysteine through the conserved F or W. D genes are given only for firm matches. The listing skips clone size in some rows; elsewhere it reads once, few, many or a size class.

d_call cdr3_length j_call v_call clone_size cdr3_nt cdr3_aa
TRBD2 15 TRBJ2-1 TRBV5-1 - TGCGCCAGCAGCTTGGTTGCGGGAGGGAAGAATGAGCAGTTCTTC CASSLVAGGKNEQFF
TRBD1 15 TRBJ2-1 TRBV3-1/TRBV3-2 - TGTGCCAGCAGCCAAGGGACAGGGGGCGTCGGTGAGCAGTTCTTC CASSQGTGGVGEQFF
- 14 TRBJ1-4 TRBV2 once TGTGCCAGCAGTGAGGGGGGGCTGAGGGAAAAACTGTTTTTT CASSEGGLREKLFF
TRBD1 15 TRBJ2-7 TRBV6-5 - TGTGCCAGCAGTAAGACGGGACAGAGTAACTACGAGCAGTACTTC CASSKTGQSNYEQYF
- 13 TRBJ2-1 TRBV5-4 - TGTGCCAGCAGCTTGGAAGGGCCCAATGAGCAGTTCTTC CASSLEGPNEQFF
TRBD1 13 TRBJ2-7 TRBV18 - TGTGCCAGCTCACCAAACAGGGGATACGAGCAGTACTTC CASSPNRGYEQYF
TRBD2 15 TRBJ2-1 TRBV10-3 - TGTGCCATCAGTGTAGAGGCGGGAGGCGACAATGAGCAGTTCTTC CAISVEAGGDNEQFF
TRBD2 15 TRBJ2-5 TRBV5-6 - TGTGCCAGCAGCGGGACTAGCGGAGACCAAGAGACCCAGTACTTC CASSGTSGDQETQYF
- 17 TRBJ2-2 TRBV4-3 - TGCGCCAGCAGCCAATTTATACAGGGAGCGAACACCGGGGAGCTGTTTTTT CASSQFIQGANTGELFF
- 14 TRBJ1-1 TRBV18 - TGTGCCAGCTCTCAACAGGGAGATTGGACTGAAGCTTTCTTT CASSQQGDWTEAFF
- 13 TRBJ2-2 TRBV9 - TGTGCCAGCAGCGTAGCGTCCACCGGGGAGCTGTTTTTT CASSVASTGELFF
- 14 TRBJ2-1 TRBV28 - TGTGCCAGCAGTACGCGGGGGCCCCGCAATGAGCAGTTCTTC CASSTRGPRNEQFF
TRBD2 17 TRBJ2-3 TRBV5-4 - TGTGCCAGCAGCTCGGGAACCAGCGGGAGCGTCACAGATACGCAGTATTTT CASSSGTSGSVTDTQYF
TRBD1 14 TRBJ1-3 TRBV9 - TGTGCCAGCAGCGTGGGACAGGGTTCGAACACCATATATTTT CASSVGQGSNTIYF
TRBD2 17 TRBJ2-3 TRBV27 few TGTGCCAGCAGCCCGGCTAGCGGGAGGGTAGGAGCAGATACGCAGTATTTT CASSPASGRVGADTQYF
- 14 TRBJ2-7 TRBV7-8 - TGTGCCAGCAGCCCCCGGGACACCTCAAATGAGCAGTACTTC CASSPRDTSNEQYF
TRBD2 15 TRBJ2-2 TRBV5-8 - TGTGCCAGCAGTACCGAGGGACTAGCCTTCGGGGAGCTGTTTTTT CASSTEGLAFGELFF
TRBD1 14 TRBJ2-7 TRBV5-6 - TGTGCCAGCAGCCAAACGGGACAGGGCTACGAGCAGTACTTC CASSQTGQGYEQYF
- 14 TRBJ1-1 TRBV5-1 - TGCGCCAGCAGCTGGGGTGGGGGGAACACTGAAGCTTTCTTT CASSWGGGNTEAFF
TRBD2 16 TRBJ2-1 TRBV3-1/TRBV3-2 - TGTGCCAGCAGCCAAGATCTGGCGGGAGGTCGGAATGAGCAGTTCTTC CASSQDLAGGRNEQFF
TRBD2 14 TRBJ2-7 TRBV7-2 - TGTGCCAGCAGCCCGATAGCGGGAGGCTACGAGCAGTACTTC CASSPIAGGYEQYF
TRBD2 17 TRBJ2-2 TRBV28 - TGTGCCAGCAGTACCGGGACTAGCGGGATCCCCACCGGGGAGCTGTTTTTT CASSTGTSGIPTGELFF
- 12 TRBJ2-7 TRBV6-6 - TGTGCCAGCACCACCAGGGTACACGAGCAGTACTTC CASTTRVHEQYF
TRBD1 14 TRBJ1-4 TRBV4-1 - TGCGCCAGCAGGGGGGACAGGGATATCGGAAAACTGTTTTTT CASRGDRDIGKLFF
TRBD2 15 TRBJ2-3 TRBV6-4 many TGTGCCAGCGCGAGACTAGCGGGAGGAGCAGATACGCAGTATTTT CASARLAGGADTQYF
- 15 TRBJ2-3 TRBV7-3 - TGTGCCAGCAGCTTAGTGGCAGAACTCACAGATACGCAGTATTTT CASSLVAELTDTQYF
- 13 TRBJ1-1 TRBV4-1 - TGCGCCAGCAGCCAAGATCTCAATAAAAAAGCTTTCTTT CASSQDLNKKAFF
TRBD2 16 TRBJ2-1 TRBV4-1 - TGCGCCAGCAGCCCCTCACTAGCGGGAGGGCCGAATGAGCAGTTCTTC CASSPSLAGGPNEQFF
- 12 TRBJ1-1 TRBV12-3/TRBV12-4 - TGTGCCAGCGGTTACGGGACTTCTGAAGCTTTCTTT CASGYGTSEAFF
- 16 TRBJ2-7 TRBV27 - TGTGCCAGCAGCTCTCAACCGGGGGTCCTAGTCTACGAGCAGTACTTC CASSSQPGVLVYEQYF
- 12 TRBJ1-2 TRBV28 - TGTGCCAGCAGGCTTAGTTCGGTCGGCTACACCTTC CASRLSSVGYTF
- 14 TRBJ2-2 TRBV5-8 - TGTGCCAGCAGTCGGGTCCTGAACACCGGGGAGCTGTTTTTT CASSRVLNTGELFF
- 16 TRBJ2-7 TRBV4-1 - TGCGCCAGCAGCCAAGAGGGTAGGGGAGGAATGTACGAGCAGTACTTC CASSQEGRGGMYEQYF
- 14 TRBJ2-5 TRBV5-1 - TGCGCCAGCAGCTTGGGGGGTCCACAAGAGACCCAGTACTTC CASSLGGPQETQYF
TRBD2 17 TRBJ2-1 TRBV9 - TGTGCCAGCAGCGCGGCTGGGGCTAGCGGGGTTTACAATGAGCAGTTCTTC CASSAAGASGVYNEQFF
TRBD1 15 TRBJ1-5 TRBV27 - TGTGCCAGCAGTGCAGGGGGCGGCAAAAGTCAGCCCCAGCATTTT CASSAGGGKSQPQHF
- 13 TRBJ1-4 TRBV11-2 - TGTGCCAGCAGCTTTGAAGGGAGGGAAAAACTGTTTTTT CASSFEGREKLFF
TRBD2 13 TRBJ2-7 TRBV28 - TGTGCCAGCACGCAGCCCGGACTAGCGGGAGAAGCCTTC CASTQPGLAGEAF
- 14 TRBJ1-4 TRBV30 - TGTGCCTGGGCCCCAGCGAAGGTCAATGAAAAACTGTTTTTT CAWAPAKVNEKLFF
TRBD1 15 TRBJ2-7 TRBV5-6 - TGTGCCAGCAGCTCACCGGGACAGGGGGAGTACGAGCAGTACTTC CASSSPGQGEYEQYF